The rows below give T cell receptor beta chains drawn from one sample of a study of prognosis after radiotherapy for stage I lung cancer. TCRdb re-derived calls from the multiplex PCR reads in MiXCR, one entry per CDR3 protein. The table shows some 60,000 distinct CDR3 sequences, with about a quarter occurring only once. Sequenced material: PBMCs, taken before or after stereotactic body radiation therapy (not recorded which). These receptors were collected from a donor of 50 years or more with non-small cell lung cancer. Each CDR3 is given without its conserved first and last residue.

j_call	cdr3_length	v_call	cdr3_aa
TRBJ2-7	12	TRBV6-1	ASSEAGRPGEQY
TRBJ2-5	14	TRBV11-2	ASSLGGTGGGETQY
TRBJ2-3	14	TRBV5-4	ASSSGQGVYTDTQY
TRBJ2-7	14	TRBV28	VSSSLSGGAPYDQY
TRBJ2-3	11	TRBV6-1	ASKPPGADTQY
TRBJ1-2	12	TRBV9	ASSVEGRERGYT
TRBJ1-1	16	TRBV5-1	ASSWSSTGRASGTEAF
TRBJ2-3	11	TRBV19	ASSIQGTDTQY
TRBJ1-4	14	TRBV2	ASSERDHRTNEKLF
TRBJ2-5	12	TRBV18	ASSPDRNQETQY
TRBJ2-7	9	TRBV20-1	SASVGSEQY
TRBJ1-5	12	TRBV12-3/TRBV12-4	ASRLAGANQPQH
TRBJ1-1	10	TRBV28	ASSLLNTEAF